The entry below describes one TCR beta chain. This clone may be a read error of a much larger clone one base away. CDR3 and TCR beta VDJ profiling relied on a genomic DNA template. From the reads, TCRdb called clonotypes with MiXCR, one entry per CDR3 protein. The table records some 170,000 distinct CDR3 sequences, 40% to 55% of them present only once. CD8+CD57+ cell expansion, shown by flow cytometry, had occurred in the patients selected for sequencing. The blood sampling took place in patients who had so far received no therapy. The data belong to a study of CD8+CD57+ T cells in acquired aplastic anemia. Study background: The mean DNA yield obtained from sorted CD4+ and CD8+ cells came to roughly 3.4 ug.

Germline CDR1 is SGHNT and CDR2 is YYREEE (reference sequence). This CDR3 spans 15 amino acids. The source material was sorted CD4+, CD8+, or CD8+CD57+ T cells (not recorded which) from PBMCs. The V call is TRBV5-4, the J call TRBJ2-7; 8 bases agree with TRBD1. This TCR was sampled from a human donor with aplastic anemia. CDR3 in DNA: TGTGCCAGCAGGAACAGGGGGGAGAGCTCCTACAAGCAGTACTTC. Its translation: CASRNRGESSYKQYF.